This T cell receptor beta chain was recovered during a study of beta chain features in type 1 diabetes. CDR3 length: 14 residues. V dropped 7 bases and J dropped 1 base, with 16 bases sitting between them. CDR1 is SQVTM, CDR2 ANQGSEA, per germline. Sequencing targeted expressed TCRB transcripts, as all isolated RNA had been reverse transcribed. Clones were sequenced by immunoSEQ multiplex PCR, and TCRdb holds only the in-frame ones, with some missing. In the table there are more than 300,000 clones, 8% to 10% of which are singletons. Concerning this clone itself: Antigen: not known.

Each sorted population was over 98% pure. Study outcomes and limitations: Shorter TCRB CDR3s, moderately but significantly so, marked every one of the four CD4+ subsets in Type 1 diabetes patients.

The chain recombines TRBV29-1 with TRBJ1-1; no definite D call. This receptor was identified in a man under 40 with type 1 diabetes. The material sequenced was central memory CD4+ T cells from blood. The DNA for the CDR3 is TGCAGCGCCTTACCGGGTCACAAGAACACTGAAGCTTTCTTT. Protein product: CSALPGHKNTEAFF.